This TCR beta chain was recorded in a study of T cell responses to AZD1222 COVID-19 vaccine. Study-level findings and limits: Across spike, vaccine-associated CD4 TCRs were found, dominant at 160-218 and 743-854. Samples come after the peak T cell response, not at day 14. Donors were mostly white British, more females; clonal diversity possibly underestimated. Nearly half of the spike-specific TCRs reportedly recognize variant regions that carry no mutations.

Repertoires were generated with immunoSEQ multiplex PCR, while TCRdb's copy carries only in-frame clones and drops some. The table records about 84,000 clones, 70% to 90% of them present only once. This CDR3 contains 14 residues. Between the trimmed V and J ends, which lost 6 bases and 0 bases, there was a span of 9 bases. Germline CDR1 and CDR2: LGHDT and YNNKEL (reference sequence). A remark on this clone: Its specificity is not known.

The clonotype comes from an adult in good health. Sample: peripheral blood, taken on day 0 of AZD1222 vaccination. The V call is TRBV3-1 (or the pseudogene TRBV3-2), the J call TRBJ1-3; D not certain. The DNA of the CDR3 is TGTGCCAGCAGTATTGGCACCTCTGGAAACACCATATATTTT. Translating gives CASSIGTSGNTIYF.